This TCR beta chain originates from a study of vaccination and CD4 T cells after COVID-19. About the research overall: The cells were exposed to overlapping spike peptides originating from SARS-CoV-2, HCoV-NL63, HCoV-OC43 and HCoV-229E for stimulation.

V was pared by 2 bases and J by 1 base, with 9 bases of the junction left unmatched. The germline CDR1 and CDR2 sequences are KGHDR and SFDVKD. CDR3 length: 18 amino acids. By sample fraction, this clonotype is large. Its specificity is unknown. The Oncomine TCR Beta short-read assay was applied to DNA of cultured CD4+ T cells. A single record per CDR3 protein comes from TCRdb applying MiXCR to the PCR reads. The profile shows over 10,000 distinct CDR3 sequences, about three fifths of them singletons. Regarding treatment: approximately 10-day PBMC culture with coronavirus spike peptide pools or control peptides (ViraFEST assay).

The source of this sequence is a human donor who had recovered from COVID-19. Sequencing was performed on CD4+ T cells from blood, cultured in vitro. The V gene is TRBV24-1, the J gene TRBJ2-3, with 9 positions matching TRBD1. In nucleotides, the CDR3 is TGTGCCACCAGTGATTCCTACGGCGGGGACAGGGGCACAGATACGCAGTATTTT. Encoded protein: CATSDSYGGDRGTDTQYF.